Presented here are 27 T cell receptor beta chains from one specimen sequenced in a study of T cells in Graves' hyperthyroidism and ophthalmopathy. TCR beta CDR3 region amplification was performed from RNA transcripts. Initially, a first-round RT-PCR of the TCR CDR3 employed the HTBI primer set. TCRdb recomputed calls from the multiplex PCR reads with MiXCR, one row per CDR3 protein. The sample lists nearly 250,000 distinct CDR3 sequences, roughly 15% occurring once. Sequencing input: blood. The receptor source for this set is a woman younger than 30 with Graves' ophthalmopathy.

At least ten counts were recorded for this clonotype. V usage is TRBV6-2 or TRBV6-3 and J usage is TRBJ1-2; D unclear. Germline V gives CDR1 MNHEY, CDR2 SVGEGT. The CDR3 sequence is 14 residues long. Trimming stripped 0 bases from V and 5 bases from J, with 10 bases between. The CDR3 spells CASSYSPDSYGYTF. The CDR3 coding sequence is TGTGCCAGCAGTTACTCCCCCGATAGTTATGGCTACACCTTC.

The chain links TRBV5-1 to TRBJ2-2; TRBD2 agrees at 14 bases. This CDR3 contains 19 residues. CDR1 is SGHRS and CDR2 is YFSETQ in the germline V gene. V was clipped by 0 bases and J by 4 bases; unmatched bases: 8. CDR3 sequence reads: CASSLARTSGRIATGELFF. The CDR3 DNA sequence: TGCGCCAGCAGCTTGGCCCGGACTAGCGGGAGGATCGCCACCGGGGAGCTGTTTTTT.

The chain joins TRBV4-2 to TRBJ1-3, with D perhaps TRBD1 (6 bases). The V end lost 0 bases, the J end lost 4 bases, and 10 bases lay between the germline ends. The CDR3 runs 15 residues. Germline CDR1 reads LGHNA; CDR2 reads YNFKEQ. The CDR3 region is CASSQETGQGNTIYF. CDR3 DNA sequence: TGTGCCAGCAGCCAAGAAACAGGGCAAGGAAACACCATATATTTT.

At least ten counts were recorded for this clonotype. This chain links TRBV18 with TRBJ1-4; 8 bases match TRBD1. The length of the CDR3 is 16 residues. CDR1 and CDR2 (germline): KGHSH, LQKENI. Losses at the gene ends were 4 bases for V and 3 bases for J; bases not matched to a gene: 7. The DNA of the CDR3 is TGTGCCAGCTCACGTACACCGGGACAGGCTAATGAAAAACTGTTTTTT. Amino acids: CASSRTPGQANEKLFF.

A remark on this clonotype: Just one base apart from a much larger clone, this may be a read error. As DNA, the CDR3 is TGTGCCACCAAGGACAGGAGTTTCTACGAGCAGTACTTC. This encodes CATKDRSFYEQYF. The chain joins TRBV28 to TRBJ2-7; TRBD1 aligns across 7 bases. CDR1 MDHEN and CDR2 SYDVKM come from the germline V gene. Unmatched junction bases numbered 9, after V lost 10 bases and J lost 3 bases. The CDR3 has 13 amino acids.

This clonotype occurred a few times. CDR3 bases: TGTGCCAGCAGCGTAGCCTGGGGGACTTACAATGAGCAGTTCTTC. Amino acid sequence: CASSVAWGTYNEQFF. This sequence joins TRBV9 and TRBJ2-1; possible D gene TRBD2, 6 bases. This CDR3 is 15 amino acids long. V lost 0 bases to trimming and J lost 4 bases, with 11 bases between them. The germline V gene encodes CDR1 SGDLS and CDR2 YYNGEE.

This clonotype showed up many times. The V and J genes are TRBV5-8 and TRBJ1-1, with D unresolved. Germline CDR1 SGHTS, CDR2 YDEGEE. Trimming pared 0 bases from V and 0 bases from J, leaving 12 bases between. CDR3 size: 16 residues. The CDR3 protein is CASSLGAGFMNTEAFF. The CDR3 DNA reads as TGTGCCAGCAGCTTGGGGGCCGGCTTCATGAACACTGAAGCTTTCTTT.

The genes are TRBV19 and TRBJ2-7, with D perhaps being TRBD1 or TRBD2 (5 bases each). CDR1 and CDR2 (germline): LNHDA, SQIVND (reference sequence). The CDR3 spans 11 residues. The germline V and J ends were trimmed by 9 bases and 5 bases, with 11 bases remaining between them. CDR3 in amino acids: CASRRDHEQYF. CDR3 nucleotides: TGTGCCAGCCGCAGGGACCACGAGCAGTACTTC.

The chain carries TRBV27 and TRBJ2-1; TRBD2 aligns across 8 bases. CDR3 length: 15 residues. Germline trimming cut 4 bases from V and 1 base from J; bases unmatched to any gene: 3. Germline CDR1 and CDR2: MNHEY and SMNVEV (reference sequence). The CDR3 loop reads CASSYSGISYNEQFF. The CDR3 DNA reads as TGTGCCAGCAGTTATAGCGGGATTTCCTACAATGAGCAGTTCTTC.

This clonotype was picked up many times. V and J are TRBV7-9 and TRBJ2-1; D is unresolved. From germline, CDR1 is SEHNR and CDR2 FQNEAQ (reference sequence). This CDR3 is 12 amino acids long. The V and J ends lost 5 bases and 15 bases respectively, with 17 bases between them. The CDR3 reads CASSPMNEQWFF. DNA of the CDR3: TGTGCCAGCAGCCCCATGAATGAGCAGTGGTTCTTC.

V usage is TRBV4-2 and J usage is TRBJ1-1; D gene unclear. V was trimmed by 4 bases and J by 1 base, leaving 25 bases between them. Germline CDR1 reads LGHNA; CDR2 reads YNFKEQ. This CDR3 has 19 amino acids. The CDR3 DNA sequence: TGTGCCAGCAGCCCTCCAAGTCCGTTAGGTGTCGCTTGGAACACTGAAGCTTTCTTT. Its translation is CASSPPSPLGVAWNTEAFF.

This clonotype was seen many times. V and J are TRBV12-3 or TRBV12-4 and TRBJ1-2, with D perhaps TRBD1 (6 bases). The CDR3 consists of 16 residues. V shed 7 bases and J shed 4 bases, with 22 bases lying between them. The CDR3 DNA reads as TGTGCCAGCACCCTTGGGGGGACACCGGTAATCTATGGCTACACCTTC. This sequence encodes CASTLGGTPVIYGYTF.

The genes are TRBV20-1 and TRBJ1-2; 7 bases agree with TRBD1. The CDR3 extends over 12 amino acids. With V trimmed by 5 bases and J by 8 bases, 8 bases remained unmatched. CDR1 and CDR2 (germline): DFQATT, SNEGSKA (reference sequence). CDR3 protein: CSAEGRGYGYTF. The CDR3 DNA is TGCAGTGCTGAAGGCAGGGGGTACGGCTACACCTTC.

The sample holds many counts of this clonotype. This chain uses TRBV28 with TRBJ2-3; TRBD2 agrees at 13 bases. The CDR3 has 19 amino acids. The trim removed 8 bases at V and 6 bases at J, leaving 20 bases unmatched. The germline CDR1 and CDR2 sequences are MDHEN and SYDVKM. The CDR3 sequence: CASGRENAGLAGLGDTQYF. In DNA, the CDR3 is TGTGCCAGCGGAAGGGAAAACGCGGGACTAGCGGGACTCGGGGATACGCAGTATTTT.

This clonotype was counted ten times or more. The chain is built from TRBV7-2 and TRBJ2-2; 10 bases are a match to TRBD2. The V gene's germline CDR1 is SGHTA and CDR2 FQGNSA. This CDR3 is built from 16 residues. V trimming: 3 bases; J trimming: 4 bases; junction bases outside the gene matches: 5. The CDR3 nucleotides read TGTGCCAGCAGCTTTTCTAGCGGGAGTGGCACCGGGGAGCTGTTTTTT. This translates into CASSFSSGSGTGELFF.

This clonotype was seen many times. The genes are TRBV28 and TRBJ1-1, with 11 bases identical to TRBD1. V lost 3 bases to trimming and J lost 2 bases; unmatched junction nucleotides: 5. The CDR3 runs to 16 residues. Germline V CDR1 and CDR2: MDHEN, SYDVKM. The CDR3 loop reads CASSFRGTGGNTEAFF. The CDR3 DNA sequence: TGTGCCAGCAGTTTTCGGGGGACAGGGGGTAACACTGAAGCTTTCTTT.

This clonotype was seen more than once but under ten times. The gene calls are TRBV9 and TRBJ1-3, with 9 bases matching TRBD1. The CDR3 is 17 amino acids. CDR1 SGDLS and CDR2 YYNGEE come from the germline V gene. J gave up 2 bases and V 0 bases, and 6 bases lay outside the gene matches. The CDR3 here is CASSVEHGTGTGNTIYF. The CDR3 bases are TGTGCCAGCAGCGTAGAGCATGGGACAGGGACTGGAAACACCATATATTTT.

V and J are TRBV19 and TRBJ2-2, with 11 bases fitting TRBD1. V gave up 3 bases and J gave up 4 bases; unmatched junction bases: 10. Germline CDR1 and CDR2: LNHDA and SQIVND (reference sequence). This CDR3 spans 18 amino acids. Here the CDR3 reads CASSMPGTGGSVTGELFF. The CDR3 nucleotides read TGTGCCAGTAGTATGCCCGGGACAGGGGGTTCCGTCACCGGGGAGCTGTTTTTT. Full variable domain (rest looked up from reference TRBV19 and TRBJ2-2): DGGITQSPKYLFRKEGQNVTLSCEQNLNHDAMYWYRQDPGQGLRLIYYSQIVNDFQKGDIAEGYSVSREKKESFPLTVTSAQKNPTAFYLCASSMPGTGGSVTGELFFGEGSRLTVL.

This clonotype was observed a handful of times. The chain uses TRBV19 and TRBJ1-1; TRBD1 might be the D (5 bases). Trimming cost V 5 bases and J 1 base, with 11 bases left between them. The CDR3 totals 14 residues. The germline CDR1 and CDR2 sequences are LNHDA and SQIVND (reference sequence). The CDR3 protein is CASSVRTPNTEAFF. CDR3 coding DNA: TGTGCCAGTAGTGTCAGGACACCGAACACTGAAGCTTTCTTT. The whole variable domain, remainder taken from reference TRBV19 and TRBJ1-1, is DGGITQSPKYLFRKEGQNVTLSCEQNLNHDAMYWYRQDPGQGLRLIYYSQIVNDFQKGDIAEGYSVSREKKESFPLTVTSAQKNPTAFYLCASSVRTPNTEAFFGQGTRLTVV.

In this sample, this clonotype turned up many times. This may be a read error, as it is one base from a much larger clone. The chain carries TRBV11-2 and TRBJ2-3, with TRBD1 matching 11 bases. Looked up from germline, CDR1 is SGHAT and CDR2 is FQNNGV. The CDR3 consists of 17 residues. This CDR3 reads CASNLVGTGGYTDTQYF. CDR3 DNA sequence: TGTGCCAGCAACTTAGTTGGGACAGGGGGTTACACAGATACGCAGTATTTT.

This clonotype was detected ten times or more. This chain joins TRBV10-3 and TRBJ1-4; D is possibly TRBD1 (5 bases). CDR3 length: 15 residues. Deletions cut 4 bases from V and 5 bases from J, with 14 bases between. The V gene's germline CDR1 is ENHRY and CDR2 SYGVKD. CDR3 sequence (DNA): TGTGCCATCAGTGCTGGGGGAGGTCAGAATGAAAAACTGTTTTTT. Amino acids: CAISAGGGQNEKLFF.

This clonotype was detected many times. The genes are TRBV7-2 and TRBJ2-5; 7 nucleotides align to TRBD2. After removal of 6 bases from V and 5 bases from J, the junction contained 12 bases not matched to a gene. Germline values: CDR1 SGHTA, CDR2 FQGNSA. The CDR3 has 15 amino acids. The CDR3 DNA reads TGTGCCAGCAGGGGGGGACTACGGGCTTCTGAGACCCAGTACTTC. Amino acids: CASRGGLRASETQYF.

This clonotype was observed at least ten times. The chain employs TRBV19 and TRBJ1-1, with D possibly being TRBD1 (5 bases). In germline, CDR1 is LNHDA, CDR2 SQIVND (reference sequence). Trimming shortened V by 3 bases and J by 6 bases, and 14 bases separated the two germline ends. The CDR3 contains 14 residues. CDR3 sequence: CASSIGDEGPEAFF. CDR3 nucleotides: TGTGCCAGTAGTATTGGGGACGAGGGTCCTGAAGCTTTCTTT.

This clonotype was counted many times. This chain uses TRBV4-1 with TRBJ1-5, with 9 nucleotides matching TRBD1. Trimming removed 0 bases from V and 6 bases from J; junction bases left unmatched: 15. This CDR3 comprises 19 residues. The germline V gene has CDR1 MGHRA and CDR2 YSYEKL. DNA of the CDR3: TGCGCCAGCAGCCAAGAACCGGGACAGGGAACAATCTCCCGTCAGCCCCAGCATTTT. Translating gives CASSQEPGQGTISRQPQHF.

This clonotype was recorded many times. This chain uses TRBV4-3 with TRBJ2-7; D unresolved. The V gene lost 1 base and the J gene lost 0 bases, with 19 bases spanning the gap. The CDR3 is made up of 18 amino acids. Germline CDR1 reads LGHNA; CDR2 reads YSLEER. CDR3 region: CASSQGLLDGVTSYEQYF. CDR3 coding DNA: TGCGCCAGCAGCCAAGGACTCCTCGACGGAGTAACCTCCTACGAGCAGTACTTC.

There are many counts of this clonotype. The chain recombines TRBV7-2 with TRBJ2-1, with TRBD1 matching 10 bases. With 0 bases clipped from V and 7 bases from J, the junction kept 6 bases outside the gene matches. The CDR3 extends over 16 amino acids. Germline CDR1 is SGHTA and CDR2 is FQGNSA. CDR3 residues: CASSLARTGGGNEQFF. In DNA, the CDR3 is TGTGCCAGCAGCTTAGCGAGGACAGGGGGAGGGAATGAGCAGTTCTTC. Complete variable domain (other parts from reference TRBV7-2 and TRBJ2-1): GAGVSQSPSNKVTEKGKDVELRCDPISGHTALYWYRQSLGQGLEFLIYFQGNSAPDKSGLPSDRFSAERTGGSVSTLTIQRTQQEDSAVYLCASSLARTGGGNEQFFGPGTRLTVL.

As to this clonotype: It is unclear where the CDR3 begins or ends on the DNA, so no DNA is shown, and the CDR3 is as TCRdb lists it. The chain has TRBV7-9 and TRBJ2-7; the table's D call of TRBD1 was not tested on the DNA. The germline gives CDR1 SEHNR, CDR2 FQNEAQ (reference sequence). The CDR3 has 22 residues if both end residues are counted. CDR3 in amino acids: CASSFYICSATPARDSLNEQYF.